The 8 T cell receptor beta chains listed next were all sequenced from one sample in a study of memory CD4+ T cells and cytomegalovirus serostatus. The assay was immunoSEQ multiplex PCR, and TCRdb's table has in-frame clones only and misses some. Seen here are nearly 60,000 clones, around 80% observed once, and the top ten hold 1% to 1.2%. Single viable CD3+CD4+CD8-CD45RO+ cells were sorted as the memory CD4+ T cells. Source material: memory CD4+ T cells from blood. These receptors all come from an adult in good health and CMV-seronegative.

J is TRBJ1-1 and V is TRBV19; a weak D match, TRBD1 (5 bases). The V end lost 7 bases, the J end lost 4 bases, and 16 bases lay between the germline ends. Germline V gene sequence: CDR1 LNHDA, CDR2 SQIVND (reference sequence). This CDR3 contains 14 residues. The CDR3 nucleotides read TGTGCCAGTACGGTATCAGGGAGGTTCACTGAAGCTTTCTTT. Protein product: CASTVSGRFTEAFF.

CDR3 sequence reads: CASSGGGGLINTEAFF. The DNA for the CDR3 is TGTGCCAGCAGCGGGGGGGGTGGGCTAATTAACACTGAAGCTTTCTTT. This chain joins TRBV5-4 and TRBJ1-1, with D perhaps matching TRBD1 (5 bases). The CDR3 is 16 residues long. Germline V gives CDR1 SGHNT, CDR2 YYREEE (reference sequence). V was clipped by 4 bases and J by 2 bases, with 18 bases between them.

V and J are TRBV29-1 and TRBJ1-1, with a tentative D call TRBD1 (6 bases). The V end was cut by 2 bases, the J end by 4 bases, with 11 bases between. Germline V gives CDR1 SQVTM, CDR2 ANQGSEA. The CDR3 length is 13 residues. The CDR3, as DNA: TGCAGCGTTGAACGGGTCAGGGGCACTGAAGCTTTCTTT. It is translated as CSVERVRGTEAFF.

This chain joins TRBV5-5 and TRBJ2-7; a weak D match, TRBD2 (5 bases). V lost 0 bases to trimming and J lost 0 bases, with 7 bases between them. The V gene's germline CDR1 is SGHKS and CDR2 YYEKEE (reference sequence). The CDR3 extends over 14 amino acids. The CDR3 DNA is TGTGCCAGCAGCTTGGTAGGGAGCTCCTACGAGCAGTACTTC. Translated, it gives CASSLVGSSYEQYF.

This clone appeared once. V gene TRBV11-3 combines with J gene TRBJ2-2; no firm D call. CDR3 length: 13 residues. V dropped 5 bases and J dropped 7 bases, with 11 bases sitting between them. The V gene's germline CDR1 is SGHNT and CDR2 YENEEA. As DNA, the CDR3 is TGTGCCAGCAGCCCCGAGACCTTCGGGGAGCTGTTTTTT. Translation gives CASSPETFGELFF.

The chain has TRBV9 and TRBJ2-1; D is perhaps TRBD1 (6 bases). This CDR3 spans 16 amino acids. Germline assignment: CDR1 SGDLS and CDR2 YYNGEE. The V and J ends lost 6 bases and 8 bases respectively, with 24 bases between them. The CDR3 DNA reads TGTGCCAGCACCGTCGAAGGACAGAGGGTTCTCGATGAGCAGTTCTTC. Its translation: CASTVEGQRVLDEQFF.

The chain is built from TRBV4-1 and TRBJ2-3, with no clear D. The CDR3 sequence is 14 residues long. Deletions cut 0 bases from V and 0 bases from J, with 4 bases between. Germline CDR1 MGHRA, CDR2 YSYEKL. The CDR3 region is CASSQDYSTDTQYF. CDR3 coding DNA: TGCGCCAGCAGCCAAGACTACAGCACAGATACGCAGTATTTT.

This chain links TRBV5-5 with TRBJ2-2, with 7 nucleotides matching TRBD1. Germline lookup yields CDR1 SGHKS and CDR2 YYEKEE (reference sequence). J was trimmed by 5 bases and V by 4 bases; bases with no gene match: 11. The CDR3 contains 16 residues. This chain's CDR3 is CASSLYSTGSTGELFF. In nucleotides, the CDR3 is TGTGCCAGCAGCCTATATTCGACAGGGTCAACCGGGGAGCTGTTTTTT. Looking up the rest from reference TRBV5-5 and TRBJ2-2 gives the full variable domain: DAGVTQSPTHLIKTRGQQVTLRCSPISGHKSVSWYQQVLGQGPQFIFQYYEKEERGRGNFPDRFSARQFPNYSSELNVNALLLGDSALYLCASSLYSTGSTGELFFGEGSRLTVL.